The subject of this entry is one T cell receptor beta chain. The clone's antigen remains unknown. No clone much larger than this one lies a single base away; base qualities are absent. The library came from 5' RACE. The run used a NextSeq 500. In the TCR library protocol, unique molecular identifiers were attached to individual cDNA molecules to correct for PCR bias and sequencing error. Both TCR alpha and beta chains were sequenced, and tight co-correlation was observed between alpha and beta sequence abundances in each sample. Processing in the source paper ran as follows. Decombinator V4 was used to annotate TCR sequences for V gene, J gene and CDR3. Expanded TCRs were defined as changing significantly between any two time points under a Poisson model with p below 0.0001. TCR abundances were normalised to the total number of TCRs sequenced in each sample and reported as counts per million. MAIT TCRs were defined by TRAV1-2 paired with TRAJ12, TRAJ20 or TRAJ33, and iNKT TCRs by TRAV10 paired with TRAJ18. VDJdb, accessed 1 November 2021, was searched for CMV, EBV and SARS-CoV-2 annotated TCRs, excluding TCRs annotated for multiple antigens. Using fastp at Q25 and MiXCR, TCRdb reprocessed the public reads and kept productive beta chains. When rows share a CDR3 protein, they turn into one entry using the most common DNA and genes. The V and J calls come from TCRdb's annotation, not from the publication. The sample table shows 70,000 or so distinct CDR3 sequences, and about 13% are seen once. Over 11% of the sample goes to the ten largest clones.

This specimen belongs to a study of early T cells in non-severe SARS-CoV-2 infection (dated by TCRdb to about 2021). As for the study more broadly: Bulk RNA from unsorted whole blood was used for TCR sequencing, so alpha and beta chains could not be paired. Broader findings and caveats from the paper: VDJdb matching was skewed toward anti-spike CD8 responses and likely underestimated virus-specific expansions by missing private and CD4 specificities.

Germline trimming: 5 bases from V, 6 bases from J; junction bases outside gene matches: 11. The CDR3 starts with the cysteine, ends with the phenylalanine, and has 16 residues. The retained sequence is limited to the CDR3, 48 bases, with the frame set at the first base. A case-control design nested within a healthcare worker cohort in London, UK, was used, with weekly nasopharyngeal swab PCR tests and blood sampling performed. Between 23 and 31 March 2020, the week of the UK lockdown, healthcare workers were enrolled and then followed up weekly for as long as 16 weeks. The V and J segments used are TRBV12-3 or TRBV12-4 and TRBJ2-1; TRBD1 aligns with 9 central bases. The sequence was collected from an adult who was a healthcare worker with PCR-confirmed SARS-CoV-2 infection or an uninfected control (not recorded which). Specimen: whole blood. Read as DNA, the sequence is TGTGCCAGCAGTCGACGGGACAGGGTAACCGTCAATGAGCAGTTCTTC. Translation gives CASSRRDRVTVNEQFF.